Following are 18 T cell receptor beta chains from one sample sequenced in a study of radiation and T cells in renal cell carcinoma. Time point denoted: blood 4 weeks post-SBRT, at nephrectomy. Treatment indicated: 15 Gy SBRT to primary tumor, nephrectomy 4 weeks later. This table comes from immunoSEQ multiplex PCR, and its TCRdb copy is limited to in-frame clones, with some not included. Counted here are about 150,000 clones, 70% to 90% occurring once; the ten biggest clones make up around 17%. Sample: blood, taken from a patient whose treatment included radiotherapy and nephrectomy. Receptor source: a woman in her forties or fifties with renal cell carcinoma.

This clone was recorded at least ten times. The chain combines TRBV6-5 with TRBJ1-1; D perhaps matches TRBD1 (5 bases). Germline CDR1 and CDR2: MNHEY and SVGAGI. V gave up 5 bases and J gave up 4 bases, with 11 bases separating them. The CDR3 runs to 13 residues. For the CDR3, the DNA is TGTGCCAGCAGTAACCAGGGTCGCACTGAAGCTTTCTTT. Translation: CASSNQGRTEAFF.

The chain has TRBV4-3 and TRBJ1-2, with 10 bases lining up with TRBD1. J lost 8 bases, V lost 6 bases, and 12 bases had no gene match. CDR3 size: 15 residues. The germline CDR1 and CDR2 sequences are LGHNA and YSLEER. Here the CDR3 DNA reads TGCGCCAGCAGTCCCGGGACAGGGGAAAGTTGGGGCTACACCTTC. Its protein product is CASSPGTGESWGYTF.

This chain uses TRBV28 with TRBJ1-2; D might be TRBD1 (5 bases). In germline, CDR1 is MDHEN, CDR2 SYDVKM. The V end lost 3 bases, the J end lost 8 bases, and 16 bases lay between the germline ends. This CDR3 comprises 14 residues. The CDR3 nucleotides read TGTGCCAGCAGTTTCCCCCCAGGGACGAGAGGCTACACCTTC. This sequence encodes CASSFPPGTRGYTF.

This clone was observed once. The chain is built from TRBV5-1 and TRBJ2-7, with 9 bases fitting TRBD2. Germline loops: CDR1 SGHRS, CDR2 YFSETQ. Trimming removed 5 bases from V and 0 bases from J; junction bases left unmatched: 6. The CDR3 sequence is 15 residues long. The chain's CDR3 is CASRSVSGSSYEQYF. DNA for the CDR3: TGCGCCAGCAGGTCAGTTAGCGGGAGCTCCTACGAGCAGTACTTC. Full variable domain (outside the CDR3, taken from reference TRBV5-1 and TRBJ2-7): KAGVTQTPRYLIKTRGQQVTLSCSPISGHRSVSWYQQTPGQGLQFLFEYFSETQRNKGNFPGRFSGRQFSNSRSEMNVSTLELGDSALYLCASRSVSGSSYEQYFGPGTRLTVT.

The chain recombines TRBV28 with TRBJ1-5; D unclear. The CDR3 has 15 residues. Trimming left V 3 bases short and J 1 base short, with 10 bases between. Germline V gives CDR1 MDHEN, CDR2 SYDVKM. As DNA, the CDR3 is TGTGCCAGCAGTTTCATGGGGAAGAGCAATCAGCCCCAGCATTTT. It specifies CASSFMGKSNQPQHF.

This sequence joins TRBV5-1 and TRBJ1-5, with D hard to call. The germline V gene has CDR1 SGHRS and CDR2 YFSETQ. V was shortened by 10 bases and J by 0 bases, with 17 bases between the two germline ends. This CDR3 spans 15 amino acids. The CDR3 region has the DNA TGCGCCGCCTTCGGAGGGCAGTATAGCAATCAGCCCCAGCATTTT. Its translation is CAAFGGQYSNQPQHF.

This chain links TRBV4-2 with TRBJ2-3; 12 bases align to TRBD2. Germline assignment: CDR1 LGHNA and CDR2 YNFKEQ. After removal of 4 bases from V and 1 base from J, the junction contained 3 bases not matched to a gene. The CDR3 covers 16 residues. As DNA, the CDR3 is TGTGCCAGCAGCCCAAGACTAGCGGGAGGCACAGATACGCAGTATTTT. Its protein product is CASSPRLAGGTDTQYF.

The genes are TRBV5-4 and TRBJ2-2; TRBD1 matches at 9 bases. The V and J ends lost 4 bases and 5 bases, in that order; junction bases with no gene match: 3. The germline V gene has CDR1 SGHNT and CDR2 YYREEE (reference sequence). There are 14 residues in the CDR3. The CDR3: CASSGGQGTGELFF. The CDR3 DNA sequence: TGTGCCAGCAGCGGGGGACAGGGTACCGGGGAGCTGTTTTTT.

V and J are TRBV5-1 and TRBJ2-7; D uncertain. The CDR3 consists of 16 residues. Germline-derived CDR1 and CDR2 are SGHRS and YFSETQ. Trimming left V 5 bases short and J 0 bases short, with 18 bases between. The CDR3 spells CASSPDPLGLSYEQYF. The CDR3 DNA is TGCGCCAGCAGTCCCGATCCCCTGGGTCTCTCCTACGAGCAGTACTTC.

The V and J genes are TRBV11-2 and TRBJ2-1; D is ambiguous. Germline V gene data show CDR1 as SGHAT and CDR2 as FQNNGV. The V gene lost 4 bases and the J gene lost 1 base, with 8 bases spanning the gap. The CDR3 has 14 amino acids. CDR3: CASSSLTSYNEQFF. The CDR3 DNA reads TGTGCCAGCAGCTCCTTGACTTCCTACAATGAGCAGTTCTTC.

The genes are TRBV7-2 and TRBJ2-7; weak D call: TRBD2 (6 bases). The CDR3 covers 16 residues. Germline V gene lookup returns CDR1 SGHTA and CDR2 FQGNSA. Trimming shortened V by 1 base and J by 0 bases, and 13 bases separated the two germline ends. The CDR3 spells CASSLESGRPSYEQYF. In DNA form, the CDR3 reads TGTGCCAGCAGCTTAGAGTCGGGGAGGCCCTCCTACGAGCAGTACTTC.

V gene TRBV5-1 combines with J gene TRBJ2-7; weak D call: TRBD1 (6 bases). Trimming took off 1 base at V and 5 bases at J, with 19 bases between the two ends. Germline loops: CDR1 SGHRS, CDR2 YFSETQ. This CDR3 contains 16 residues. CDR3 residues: CASSLSFGRGFNEQYF. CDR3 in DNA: TGCGCCAGCAGCTTGAGTTTCGGCAGGGGATTCAACGAGCAGTACTTC.

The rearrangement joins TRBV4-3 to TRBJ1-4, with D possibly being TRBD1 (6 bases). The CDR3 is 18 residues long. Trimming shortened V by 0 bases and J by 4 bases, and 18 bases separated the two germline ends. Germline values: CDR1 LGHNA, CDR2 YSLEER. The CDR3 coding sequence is TGCGCCAGCAGCCAAGATCACAGGAGAGGGGGATATAATGAAAAACTGTTTTTT. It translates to CASSQDHRRGGYNEKLFF.

This chain's CDR3 is CASSGQARTFF. CDR3 bases: TGCGCCAGCAGCGGACAGGCAAGGACTTTCTTT. The genes are TRBV4-1 and TRBJ1-1; 7 bases match TRBD1. The CDR3 covers 11 residues. Germline V gene data show CDR1 as MGHRA and CDR2 as YSYEKL. The J segment lost 12 bases and the V segment lost 5 bases, leaving 6 bases of the junction unmatched.

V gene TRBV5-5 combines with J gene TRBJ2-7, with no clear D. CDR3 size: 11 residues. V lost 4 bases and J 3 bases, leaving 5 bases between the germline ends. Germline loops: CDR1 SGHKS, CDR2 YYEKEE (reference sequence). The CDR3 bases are TGTGCCAGCAGCAACGACTACGAGCAGTACTTC. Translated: CASSNDYEQYF.

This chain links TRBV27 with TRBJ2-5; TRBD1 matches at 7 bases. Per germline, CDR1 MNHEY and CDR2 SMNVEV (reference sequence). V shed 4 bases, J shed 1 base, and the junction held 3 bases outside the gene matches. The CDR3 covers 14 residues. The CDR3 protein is CASSSTGVQETQYF. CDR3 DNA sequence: TGTGCCAGCAGTTCAACAGGGGTCCAAGAGACCCAGTACTTC.

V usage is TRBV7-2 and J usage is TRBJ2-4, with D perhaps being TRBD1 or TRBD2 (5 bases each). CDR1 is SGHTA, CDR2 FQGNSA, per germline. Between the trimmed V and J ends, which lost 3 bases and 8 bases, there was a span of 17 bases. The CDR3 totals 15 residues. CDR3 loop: CASSFGGADGDIQYF. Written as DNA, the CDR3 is TGTGCCAGCAGCTTCGGTGGGGCCGACGGGGACATTCAGTACTTC. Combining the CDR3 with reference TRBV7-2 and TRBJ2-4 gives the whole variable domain GAGVSQSPSNKVTEKGKDVELRCDPISGHTALYWYRQSLGQGLEFLIYFQGNSAPDKSGLPSDRFSAERTGGSVSTLTIQRTQQEDSAVYLCASSFGGADGDIQYFGAGTRLSVL.

CDR3 sequence: CASSYRSNQPQHF. Here the CDR3 DNA reads TGTGCCAGCAGTTACAGGAGCAATCAGCCCCAGCATTTT. The chain couples TRBV6-6 to TRBJ1-5; D gene uncertain. Per germline, CDR1 MNHNY and CDR2 SVGAGI (reference sequence). Trimming removed 2 bases at V and 1 base at J, with 3 bases between. The CDR3 is 13 residues long.